Listed here are 22 T cell receptor beta chains from one sample, sequenced in a study of naive and memory T cell subsets. Findings and caveats of the study: Naive repertoires, especially CD8, held a few larger clonotypes, possibly memory cells re-expressing CD45RA.

The antigens for these receptors are not known. An equimolar mix of two oligonucleotides served as the beta constant-region primer for TRBC1 and TRBC2. The ligated cDNA underwent four PCR rounds using SP2 and nested alpha and beta constant-region primers. A single record per CDR3 protein comes from TCRdb applying MiXCR to the UMI-ligation and nested PCR reads. In the table there are roughly 150,000 distinct CDR3 sequences, under 25% of which are singletons. The specimen was naive CD4+ T cells from blood. All receptors derive from a human donor in good health.

This clonotype has at least ten counts. The V gene is TRBV19, the J gene TRBJ2-5, with TRBD1 matching 9 bases. The J segment lost 2 bases and the V segment lost 6 bases, leaving 10 bases of the junction unmatched. The germline CDR1 and CDR2 sequences are LNHDA and SQIVND (reference sequence). The CDR3 runs 16 residues. CDR3 protein: CASRKGGTGLQETQYF. Here the CDR3 DNA reads TGTGCCAGTAGAAAAGGAGGGACAGGGTTACAAGAGACCCAGTACTTC.

The V gene is TRBV5-1, the J gene TRBJ2-6, with 7 nucleotides matching TRBD1. The germline gives CDR1 SGHRS, CDR2 YFSETQ. After removal of 0 bases from V and 0 bases from J, the junction contained 9 bases not matched to a gene. This CDR3 is built from 19 residues. The DNA of the CDR3 is TGCGCCAGCAGCTTGGAGGGGGCCCTGAATTACTCTGGGGCCAACGTCCTGACTTTC. This encodes CASSLEGALNYSGANVLTF.

This clonotype has just a few counts. The chain is built from TRBV27 and TRBJ2-1; TRBD2 matches at 8 bases. Germline trimming cut 5 bases from V and 6 bases from J; bases unmatched to any gene: 15. There are 17 residues in the CDR3. CDR1 is MNHEY, CDR2 SMNVEV, per germline (reference sequence). The CDR3 region is CASSLLGIAGRANEQFF. DNA for the CDR3: TGTGCCAGCAGTCTACTGGGTATAGCGGGGAGGGCCAATGAGCAGTTCTTC.

The chain combines TRBV7-9 with TRBJ2-7, with TRBD1 as a possible D gene (6 bases). The germline CDR1 and CDR2 sequences are SEHNR and FQNEAQ (reference sequence). The CDR3 consists of 14 residues. Trimming took off 5 bases at V and 4 bases at J, with 15 bases between the two ends. This CDR3 reads CASSQGQSRYEQYF. CDR3 coding DNA: TGTGCCAGCAGCCAAGGACAGAGCAGGTACGAGCAGTACTTC.

This clonotype was observed a few times. The V and J genes are TRBV20-1 and TRBJ1-1; the D gene is possibly TRBD1 (6 bases). This CDR3 has 12 amino acids. CDR1 DFQATT and CDR2 SNEGSKA come from the germline V gene (reference sequence). V was clipped by 7 bases and J by 5 bases, with 14 bases between them. CDR3 DNA sequence: TGCAGTGTCAAACAGGGTGGGACTGAAGCTTTCTTT. It is translated as CSVKQGGTEAFF.

Only a few counts were recorded for this clonotype. The chain recombines TRBV20-1 with TRBJ2-1, with D uncertain. CDR3 length: 14 residues. Trimming removed 2 bases from V and 2 bases from J, with 10 bases in between. CDR1 and CDR2 from the germline V gene are DFQATT and SNEGSKA (reference sequence). The CDR3 coding sequence is TGCAGTGCTAGATCCGGGCCAACCTACAATGAGCAGTTCTTC. Translated: CSARSGPTYNEQFF.

Only a few counts were recorded for this clonotype. This rearrangement joins TRBV6-5 to TRBJ2-7, with D tentatively TRBD1 or TRBD2 (5 bases each). CDR1 is MNHEY, CDR2 SVGAGI, per germline. The CDR3 length is 15 residues. V shed 0 bases and J shed 2 bases, with 11 bases lying between them. CDR3 DNA: TGTGCCAGCAGTTACTCGCCGGGACCTACCTACGAGCAGTACTTC. Translated: CASSYSPGPTYEQYF.

This clonotype was observed a single time. The chain has TRBV28 and TRBJ2-4; TRBD1 matches at 7 bases. Trimming at V came to 4 bases and at J to 15 bases, leaving 15 bases not matched to a gene. The CDR3 length is 14 residues. Looked up from germline, CDR1 is MDHEN and CDR2 is SYDVKM. The CDR3 protein is CASSSGQISGKVYF. The CDR3 DNA is TGTGCCAGCAGTTCGGGACAGATAAGTGGAAAGGTGTACTTC. Complete variable domain (other parts from reference TRBV28 and TRBJ2-4): DVKVTQSSRYLVKRTGEKVFLECVQDMDHENMFWYRQDPGLGLRLIYFSYDVKMKEKGDIPEGYSVSREKKERFSLILESASTNQTSMYLCASSSGQISGKVYFGAGTRLSVL.

Only a few counts were recorded for this clonotype. The rearrangement uses TRBV20-1 and TRBJ2-2; the match to TRBD2 covers 12 bases. The CDR3 contains 16 residues. Germline V gene data show CDR1 as DFQATT and CDR2 as SNEGSKA (reference sequence). V lost 3 bases, J lost 6 bases, and 8 bases stayed unmatched. CDR3 in DNA: TGCAGTGCTAGTGGGGGACTAGCGGGCGTTCCCGGGGAGCTGTTTTTT. Its translation is CSASGGLAGVPGELFF.

This clonotype has more than one count but fewer than ten. The rearrangement joins TRBV6-6 to TRBJ2-3; 9 bases are shared with TRBD2. The V and J ends lost 5 bases and 5 bases, in that order; junction bases with no gene match: 8. The CDR3 is 15 residues long. CDR1 is MNHNY, CDR2 SVGAGI, per germline (reference sequence). The CDR3 coding sequence is TGTGCCAGCAGTATTAGCGGGAGTGGGGTAGATACGCAGTATTTT. This encodes CASSISGSGVDTQYF.

V usage is TRBV28 and J usage is TRBJ2-7; D is perhaps TRBD1 or TRBD2 (5 bases each). V shed 6 bases and J shed 6 bases, with 18 bases lying between them. Germline V gene lookup returns CDR1 MDHEN and CDR2 SYDVKM. The CDR3 has 14 amino acids. The CDR3 spells CASRKGPGLLEQYF. The CDR3 DNA reads as TGTGCCAGCAGAAAGGGACCGGGCCTCCTCGAGCAGTACTTC.

Only a few counts were recorded for this clonotype. This chain connects TRBV20-1 to TRBJ1-5; 8 bases are shared with TRBD1. J lost 0 bases, V lost 5 bases, and 3 bases had no gene match. CDR1 and CDR2 (germline): DFQATT, SNEGSKA (reference sequence). There are 14 residues in the CDR3. CDR3 loop: CSAPDRGSNQPQHF. CDR3 in DNA: TGCAGTGCTCCCGACAGGGGTAGCAATCAGCCCCAGCATTTT.

V gene TRBV28 combines with J gene TRBJ2-4; 9 positions match TRBD1. Germline V gene sequence: CDR1 MDHEN, CDR2 SYDVKM. The CDR3 has 17 residues. The ends lost 4 bases at V and 0 bases at J; junction bases unmatched: 7. The CDR3 coding sequence is TGTGCCAGCAGTTCCACAGGGGGCGGGTCAGCCAAAAACATTCAGTACTTC. This translates into CASSSTGGGSAKNIQYF.

This clonotype was picked up many times. The CDR3 loop is CAIRRTSATDTQYF. The CDR3 DNA follows: TGTGCCATCAGGAGGACTAGCGCTACAGATACGCAGTATTTT. The chain joins TRBV10-3 to TRBJ2-3, with 9 bases lining up with TRBD2. The trim removed 6 bases at V and 3 bases at J, leaving 4 bases unmatched. Germline assignment: CDR1 ENHRY and CDR2 SYGVKD. CDR3 length: 14 residues.

This clonotype came up a few times. The chain links TRBV9 to TRBJ1-4; maybe TRBD1 (5 bases). Trimming took 4 bases from V and 8 from J, leaving 18 bases between them. The CDR3 loop spans 15 amino acids. Looked up from germline, CDR1 is SGDLS and CDR2 is YYNGEE. CDR3 in DNA: TGTGCCAGCAGCTCGGCCGGGACGATGGAGGAAAAACTGTTTTTT. Its protein product is CASSSAGTMEEKLFF.

This clonotype occurred a few times. V gene TRBV10-3 combines with J gene TRBJ2-7; the D is unclear. Germline CDR1 ENHRY, CDR2 SYGVKD. This CDR3 contains 13 residues. V shed 0 bases and J shed 1 base, with 4 bases lying between them. Here the CDR3 DNA reads TGTGCCATCAGTGAGTCACAATCCTACGAGCAGTACTTC. Residues: CAISESQSYEQYF.

This sequence joins TRBV18 and TRBJ2-3; TRBD1 matches at 9 bases. The CDR3 has 15 amino acids. Trimming took 2 bases from V and 8 from J; bases not matched to a gene: 8. Germline lookup yields CDR1 KGHSH and CDR2 LQKENI. CDR3 protein: CASSPTRTGEGTQYF. The CDR3, as DNA: TGTGCCAGCTCACCAACTCGGACAGGGGAGGGTACGCAGTATTTT.

The CDR3: CASTRSQNTEAFF. The CDR3 nucleotides are TGTGCCAGCACTCGGTCCCAGAACACTGAAGCTTTCTTT. V gene TRBV6-1 combines with J gene TRBJ1-1; D uncertain. Trimming left V 7 bases short and J 1 base short, with 10 bases between. The germline CDR1 and CDR2 sequences are MNHNS and SASEGT. The CDR3 has 13 amino acids.

This clonotype was counted only a few times. This chain joins TRBV4-3 and TRBJ2-5; D gene unclear. The V end lost 0 bases, the J end lost 7 bases, and 18 bases lay between the germline ends. The CDR3 length is 16 residues. Germline V gene lookup returns CDR1 LGHNA and CDR2 YSLEER. CDR3: CASSQEMVSPPVTQYF. The CDR3 nucleotides read TGCGCCAGCAGCCAAGAAATGGTATCGCCGCCCGTGACCCAGTACTTC.

The rearrangement joins TRBV29-1 to TRBJ2-7, with 11 nucleotides matching TRBD1. Germline V gene lookup returns CDR1 SQVTM and CDR2 ANQGSEA. The CDR3 runs to 13 residues. With 4 bases clipped from V and 5 bases from J, the junction kept 4 bases outside the gene matches. The DNA of the CDR3 is TGCAGCGTTGTAAGGACAGGGGGCGACGAGCAGTACTTC. This sequence encodes CSVVRTGGDEQYF.

The chain links TRBV6-1 to TRBJ2-3; 7 bases fit TRBD2. V shed 4 bases, J shed 5 bases, and the junction held 12 bases outside the gene matches. This CDR3 has 16 residues. Germline-derived CDR1 and CDR2 are MNHNS and SASEGT. CDR3 coding DNA: TGTGCCAGCAGTGGGGTGGGGCGGGAGCACAGAGATACGCAGTATTTT. Its protein is CASSGVGREHRDTQYF.

This clonotype was picked up a small number of times. This sequence joins TRBV6-5 and TRBJ2-7; D might be TRBD1 or TRBD2, each matching 6 bases. V shed 8 bases and J shed 3 bases, with 20 bases lying between them. Germline CDR1 reads MNHEY; CDR2 reads SVGAGI. The CDR3 length is 15 residues. The CDR3 loop is CASSKPGAGLYEQYF. In DNA form, the CDR3 reads TGTGCCAGCTCCAAACCGGGGGCGGGCCTCTACGAGCAGTACTTC.